This TCR beta chain comes out of a study of cytomegalovirus exposure and HLA in healthy donors (TCRdb year 2017). About the full investigation: According to an earlier analysis of 550 to 750 of the donors, about 190 million T cells yielded 120 million or so unique TCR beta sequences and about 300 Gb of sequence data. An early release covering about 600 HLA-typed donors comprised 250 to 350 gigabases of sequencing data and approximately 85 million unique TCR sequences. Of the approximately 400 genotyped donors, 75% to 85% were placed in the genetic ancestry cluster associated with self-reported Caucasian donors. The aim of the study was to test whether cataloging public T cell receptors could identify signatures of past pathogen exposure. The study profiled the T cell repertoires of 500 to 800 subjects by immunosequencing and related them to cytomegalovirus serostatus. A separate validation cohort of 100 to 150 different subjects was used in addition to the roughly 700-subject first cohort. The study combined high-throughput TCR immunosequencing, statistical association of individual TCRs with disease status, and machine learning to predict cytomegalovirus infection status. In a later analysis, previously published TCR beta repertoires from 500 to 750 donors were re-analyzed and high-resolution HLA genotyping was added so that TCR occurrence patterns could be studied. In the later analysis, no new phenotypic data were used to find candidate immune exposures; instead, reliance was placed on TCR beta sequences and their occurrence across donors. An earlier analysis of a few hundred of the donors applied high-throughput TCR beta sequencing to assess whether each TCR beta V gene segment acted as functional or pseudogenic. Donor age, sex, ethnicity and CMV serostatus were collected together with the repertoire data. In a later genetic analysis, genome-wide SNP genotypes for about three fifths of the roughly 670 donors were used, and that subset was treated as a discovery cohort. Every discovery cohort repertoire had been produced on one sequencing platform. Class I and class II HLA loci were covered by the typing at four-digit resolution. Typing coverage varied by locus: roughly 620-640 donors for A, B, C, DRB1 and DQB1; 500 to 550 for DQA1; about 590 for DPA1; fewer than 480 for DPB1. Four to six DR-DQ haplotypes were handled as single units for association and clustering, since linkage in the cohort was strong. Among about 400 genotyped donors of the cohort, an average of roughly 230,000 unique TCR beta nucleotide sequences was sequenced per donor, of which about 20% were non-productive. What the research found in general, with its limitations: A cluster of highly shared sequence variants was judged likely to be a technical artifact of the sequencing pipeline. It was suggested by the authors that the approach could potentially be generalized to other disease states and immunological phenotypes. Compared with equally common non-associated chains, HLA-associated TCR beta chains in a later analysis were more clonally expanded and had lower generation probabilities. The cohort was sequenced for TCR beta chains only, and without alpha or paired-chain data the features that could be detected were limited. A later analysis reported that several top co-occurrence clusters appeared linked to parvovirus B19, influenza, CMV and Epstein-Barr virus. Linkage disequilibrium might explain the correlated functional status among segregating V segments, but an unknown experimental factor could not be excluded. According to a later analysis, most CMV-associated TCR beta chains appeared to be HLA-restricted, and the HLA associations seemed to be driven largely by CMV exposure. In an earlier analysis of some 500 of the donors, most TCR beta V segments were observed in productive rearrangements about 87% or about 30% of the time, broadly matching IMGT annotations. In a later analysis, TCR association rates were found to vary across HLA loci, with the most associated TCRs seen for DRB1 alleles and the fewest for HLA-C alleles. In vitro tests confirmed that a few of the cytomegalovirus-associated TCR beta chains recognize cytomegalovirus antigens. In a later analysis, more than 15,000 TCR beta sequences were associated with specific HLA alleles at a false discovery rate of 0.05. The study listed 150 to 200 TCR beta chains as associated with cytomegalovirus. While some public TCRs were present in many individuals, most TCR sequences turned up only very rarely across donors. Because the 87-base-pair reads could not distinguish some IMGT-functional V segments, including TRBV6-2 and TRBV6-3, those segments were excluded. CMV serostatus was the only immune exposure information available for the cohort. In both the original and validation cohorts, the classifier was reported to diagnose cytomegalovirus status with high specificity and sensitivity. Presence/absence analyses assumed roughly uniform sequencing depth across donors, an assumption that may not hold. When HLA alleles, especially DR and DQ, strongly co-occurred, TCR associations were difficult to assign to individual alleles. V-gene and J-gene trimming of TCR beta chains was associated with a missense DCLRE1C variant in a later genetic analysis, and the association was replicated in an independent cohort. According to a later genetic analysis, donors in an Asian-associated ancestry cluster had fewer N-insertions in productive TCRs than the approximately 630-donor mean. Because counts were too low, about 17 rarely observed V segments, including chromosome 9 orphons, were excluded from the earlier analysis of fewer than 650 of the donors. Because some donors lacked HLA typing at each locus, the association tests relied only on the typed subset. A further reported finding was that TCR beta sequences accurately predicted the HLA-A and HLA-B alleles for most subjects in the first cohort.

V is pruned by 0 bases and J by 6 bases, leaving 6 bases of the junction without a gene match. Including cysteine and phenylalanine, the CDR3 has 16 amino acids. This entry keeps only the CDR3 DNA: 48 bases, framed from base 1. Reading the germline V gene (reference sequence) gives CDR1 MNHEY and CDR2 SMNVEV. About this clone itself: Its binding antigen is unknown. No base-level quality is on record; no much larger clone is a single base apart.

The cohort consisted of some 670 healthy bone marrow donors. All cohort members were sampled while nominally healthy, although unrecorded immune exposures were likely present. The donor was CMV seropositive and was included in the group of 250 to 300 seropositive cohort members. A peripheral blood sample was collected from each donor, and TCR beta sequencing was performed on peripheral blood mononuclear cells. Genomic DNA extraction from the blood cell samples was performed with the Qiagen DNeasy Blood Extraction Kit. Receptors were amplified or captured by the immunoSEQ multiplex PCR assay. For the multiplex PCR, a mixture combining 60 forward primers for TCR Vbeta segments and 13 reverse primers for TCR Jbeta segments was used. The CDR3 region of rearranged TCR beta genes was amplified from genomic DNA by a multiplex PCR assay. On the Illumina HiSeq System, the amplified TCR beta libraries were sequenced as 87-base-pair reads. Regarding the original processing steps: A later analysis counted approximately 76 million unique TCR beta chains across the 500 to 850 repertoires, and some 12 million of these chains were shared by at least two donors. A nearest-neighbor algorithm error-corrected the raw reads and collapsed the reads into unique sequences, merging closely related sequences to remove PCR and sequencing errors. CDR3 sequences were aligned to IMGT reference sequences to assign V, D and J gene segments. For a sequence to be retained, at least a six-nucleotide match to both a V gene segment and a J gene segment was required. A rearrangement was called productive if the CDR3 had no stop codons and remained in frame with V and J, and every other rearrangement was called non-productive. CDR3 was defined according to IMGT convention as the region running from the second conserved V-encoded cysteine to the conserved J-encoded phenylalanine. The earlier analysis of about 560 of the donors excluded any sequence lacking an unambiguous match to a single V gene segment. In an earlier analysis of approximately 500 of the donors, a V segment was called functional when productive rearrangements were above 56.7%, and segregating when the standard deviation between donors exceeded 5%. A statistical classification framework was built for diagnosing cytomegalovirus status from the catalog of TCR beta chain sequences. A later analysis assigned V and J genes by comparing TCR nucleotide sequences with IMGT/GENE-DB human TR gene sequences. In a later analysis, CDR3 sequences and most-parsimonious VDJ recombination scenarios were assigned using the TCRdist pipeline. A later analysis defined each TCR beta chain by its CDR3 amino acid sequence plus V-gene family, and excluded reads lacking a unique V-gene family. To address suspected cross-contamination and a sequencing artifact, a later analysis removed approximately 590 highly shared, low-generation-probability nucleotide sequences. A later analysis calculated a clonal expansion index for each public chain from normalized within-repertoire ranks of inferred template counts. In a later analysis, generation probabilities were computed using a VDJ recombination model fitted to out-of-frame rearrangements, and the results were checked against IGoR. In a later analysis, TCR-TCR, TCR-HLA and TCR-CMV co-occurrence was scored with hypergeometric tests, and a repertoire-size bias correction was applied to TCR pairs. False discovery rates were estimated in a later analysis by permuting HLA or CMV assignments 20 times. In a later analysis, co-occurring TCRs were grouped with DBSCAN, and TCRdist sequence similarity was added when clustering was performed within HLA-allele-positive subsets. Repertoires with fewer than 30,000 or more than 120,000 public chains were left out of co-occurrence clustering, as were about 5 repertoires with anomalous nucleotide sharing. TCRdb's version of the immuneACCESS table is confined to in-frame rearrangements and falls short of the full clone set. An unresolved V gene accounts for under half of the shortfall where checked; the remainder is of unknown origin. Clonal size and the V and J genes are those of that table, whereas D and trimming came from the DNA. The sample table records 150,000 to 200,000 clones; 75% to 90% of these occur just once. The ten largest clones take up about 4% of the sample.

The rearranged chain carries TRBV27 and TRBJ2-7; the central 12 bases match TRBD2. This clonotype originated in a man in his fifties in good health and CMV-seropositive. Sequencing was done on a sample of PBMCs. The encoded CDR3 is CASSLSGTSGWSEQYF. The nucleotide sequence is given as TGTGCCAGCAGTTTATCGGGGACTAGCGGGTGGAGCGAGCAGTACTTC.